This T cell receptor (beta chain) was obtained from a study of blood T cell repertoires in COVID-19 (dated by TCRdb to 2019 to 2021). About the investigation overall: The collaborator samples originated in the United States, Italy and Spain and spanned the acute and convalescent phases of COVID-19. HLA class I and class II types, where available, came from metadata supplied by the sample provider rather than from assay-based typing. Samples came from the ongoing ImmuneRACE study (first 160 participants) plus 1,254 subjects from 6 global collaborators. The sample metadata nearly always contained a de-identified subject ID, COVID-19 status, age in years and sex. The repertoires were released in a freely available public database intended as a resource for research on the immune response to SARS-CoV-2. The material from the prospective study consisted of cDNA or gDNA derived from T cells, B-cell-depleted T cells, or PBMCs. Deeply sampled blood TCRbeta repertoires from subjects exposed to, actively infected with, or recovered from COVID-19 were included in the dataset.

The collaborating institutions used their own protocols to collect whole blood in K2EDTA tubes. For TCRbeta analysis, collaborators shipped samples in one of three forms: frozen whole blood, isolated PBMCs, or DNA extracted from either of those sample types. TCRbeta CDR3 regions were amplified from genomic DNA using the immunoSEQ Assay, a bias-controlled multiplex PCR. The paper's processing steps were these. Within the assay, amplification of reference gene primers was used to estimate how many nucleated cells each sample contained. To quantify the absolute abundance of each unique TCRbeta CDR3 rearrangement, sequence reads were collapsed and filtered. For each sample, productive Simpson clonality was calculated as the square root of Simpson's diversity index over productive rearrangements. Here the immuneACCESS table is served through TCRdb, limited to in-frame sequences with V and J called. Missing clones are a known gap in these copies; in checked studies unresolved V genes cover under half, and the rest lacks a known reason. Clonal size and the V and J genes are those of that table, whereas D and trimming came from the DNA. For this sample there are approximately 100,000 clones; 81% appear just once. The ten biggest clones cover around 9.3% of the sample.

The paper's findings and limits, for the study overall: The amount of clinical and demographic metadata varied by source and participant and was provided uncurated.

In regard to this clone: What this receptor recognizes is not known. No base qualities exist here, and no much larger clone lies one base off it.

Sequences SEHNR (CDR1) and FQNEAQ (CDR2) are obtained from the germline V gene (reference sequence). The CDR3 sequence holds 14 residues, the cysteine and phenylalanine included. The CDR3 DNA has 42 bases and is translated from base 1. Ends trimmed: V by 6 bases, J by 5 bases; bases unmatched to a gene: 7. Specimen: peripheral blood. This receptor was identified in a human donor in a cohort sampled during active COVID-19. This sequence uses TRBV7-9 and TRBJ2-1, with TRBD1 identical over 7 junction bases. The DNA reads TGTGCCAGCAGGACGACAGGGAAAGACAATGAGCAGTTCTTC. Translated, it gives CASRTTGKDNEQFF.